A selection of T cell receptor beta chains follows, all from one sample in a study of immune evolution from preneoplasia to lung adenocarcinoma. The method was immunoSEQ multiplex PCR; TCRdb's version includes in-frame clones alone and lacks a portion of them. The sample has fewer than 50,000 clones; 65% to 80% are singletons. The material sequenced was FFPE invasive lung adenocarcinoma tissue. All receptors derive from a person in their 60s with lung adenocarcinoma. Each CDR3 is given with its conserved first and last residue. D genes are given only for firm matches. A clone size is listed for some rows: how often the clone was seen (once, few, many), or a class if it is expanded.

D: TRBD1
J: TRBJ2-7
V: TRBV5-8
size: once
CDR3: CASSSGTGYEQYF
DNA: TGTGCCAGCAGTTCCGGGACAGGGTACGAGCAGTACTTC

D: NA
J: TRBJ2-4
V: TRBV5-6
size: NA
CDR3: CASSLATGAKNIQYF
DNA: TGTGCCAGCAGCTTGGCAACGGGAGCCAAAAACATTCAGTACTTC

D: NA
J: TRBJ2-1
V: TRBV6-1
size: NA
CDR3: CASRTYNEQFF
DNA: TGTGCCAGCAGGACCTACAATGAGCAGTTCTTC

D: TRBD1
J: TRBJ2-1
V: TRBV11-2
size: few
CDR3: CASSTNRGLNEQFF
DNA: TGTGCCAGCAGCACGAACAGGGGGCTAAATGAGCAGTTCTTC

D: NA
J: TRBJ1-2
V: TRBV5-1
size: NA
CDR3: CASSYQGSYTF
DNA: TGCGCCAGCAGCTACCAGGGAAGCTACACCTTC

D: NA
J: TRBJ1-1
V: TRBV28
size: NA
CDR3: CASSLMGTEAFF
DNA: TGTGCCAGCAGTTTAATGGGTACTGAAGCTTTCTTT

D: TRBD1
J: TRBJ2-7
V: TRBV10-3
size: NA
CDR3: CAIRPGQGNGEQYF
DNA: TGTGCCATCAGGCCGGGACAGGGAAATGGCGAGCAGTACTTC

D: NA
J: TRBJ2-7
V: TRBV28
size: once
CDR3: CASPSGPAGEQYF
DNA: TGTGCCAGCCCCTCGGGACCCGCGGGCGAGCAGTACTTC

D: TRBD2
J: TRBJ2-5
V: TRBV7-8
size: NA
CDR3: CASSLGLAGETQYF
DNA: TGTGCCAGCAGCTTAGGACTAGCGGGAGAGACCCAGTACTTC

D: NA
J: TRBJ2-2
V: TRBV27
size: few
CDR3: CASRMGGTDTGELFF
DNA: TGTGCCAGCAGGATGGGGGGCACCGACACCGGGGAGCTGTTTTTT

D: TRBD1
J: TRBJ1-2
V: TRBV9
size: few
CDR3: CASSVDRRGGQGLNYGYTF
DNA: TGTGCCAGCAGCGTAGATCGTCGGGGAGGACAGGGACTTAACTATGGCTACACCTTC

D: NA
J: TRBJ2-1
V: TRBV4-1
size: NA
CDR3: CASSQDFNNEQFF
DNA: TGCGCCAGCAGCCAAGATTTTAACAATGAGCAGTTCTTC

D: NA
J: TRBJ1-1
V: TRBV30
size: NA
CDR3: CAWRGYAEAFF
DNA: TGTGCCTGGAGAGGGTACGCTGAAGCTTTCTTT

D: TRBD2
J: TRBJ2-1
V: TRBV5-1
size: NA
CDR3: CASSPRTSHYNEQFF
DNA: TGCGCCAGCAGCCCCCGGACTAGCCACTACAATGAGCAGTTCTTC

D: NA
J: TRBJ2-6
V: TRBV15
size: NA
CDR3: CATSRQGSGANVLTF
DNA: TGTGCCACCAGCAGACAGGGATCCGGGGCCAACGTCCTGACTTTC

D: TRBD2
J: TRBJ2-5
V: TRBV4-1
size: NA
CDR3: CASSQELSGSRETQYF
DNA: TGCGCCAGCAGCCAAGAACTTAGCGGGAGCCGAGAGACCCAGTACTTC

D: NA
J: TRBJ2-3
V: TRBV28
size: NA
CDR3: CASSFTGDYTDTQYF
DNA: TGTGCCAGCAGTTTTACGGGAGACTACACAGATACGCAGTATTTT

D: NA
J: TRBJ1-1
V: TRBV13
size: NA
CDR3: CASSLKEGTEAFF
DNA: TGTGCCAGCAGCTTAAAGGAGGGTACTGAAGCTTTCTTT

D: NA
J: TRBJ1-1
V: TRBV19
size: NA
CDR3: CASSRTANTEAFF
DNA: TGTGCCAGTAGCCGGACAGCTAACACTGAAGCTTTCTTT

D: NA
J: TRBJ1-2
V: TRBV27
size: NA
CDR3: CASSSTQASPYGYTF
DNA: TGTGCCAGCAGTTCCACTCAGGCGTCGCCCTATGGCTACACCTTC

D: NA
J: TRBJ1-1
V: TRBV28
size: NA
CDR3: CASSPPSVGGDTEAFF
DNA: TGTGCCAGCAGTCCGCCCTCAGTGGGGGGGGACACTGAAGCTTTCTTT

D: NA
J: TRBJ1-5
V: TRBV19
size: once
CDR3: CASSRLVGFSNQPQHF
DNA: TGTGCCAGTAGTAGGCTCGTCGGGTTTAGCAATCAGCCCCAGCATTTT